Each of the 29 T cell receptor beta chains below was sequenced from the same sample in a study of radiotherapy plus CTLA-4 blockade in lung cancer. The repertoire was sequenced with immunoSEQ multiplex PCR; TCRdb's copy has only in-frame clones and lacks some. The repertoire holds fewer than 140,000 clones, with 85% as singletons. The sample consisted of peripheral blood, taken from a patient treated with radiotherapy plus ipilimumab. These receptors were obtained from a human donor with non-small cell lung cancer that progressed on radiotherapy plus ipilimumab. Some clones in this sample may be carry-over from other donors' samples.

The V gene is TRBV28, the J gene TRBJ2-7, with 10 bases that match TRBD1. J gave up 6 bases and V 7 bases, and 12 bases lay outside the gene matches. In germline, CDR1 is MDHEN, CDR2 SYDVKM. The CDR3 has 15 residues. In nucleotides, the CDR3 is TGTGCCAGCACCCCCCGGGGACAGGGGTATCCCGAGCAGTACTTC. It specifies CASTPRGQGYPEQYF.

This clone was detected a few times. The V and J genes are TRBV15 and TRBJ1-1, with TRBD1 identical over 11 bases. The CDR3 length is 18 residues. Germline-derived CDR1 and CDR2 are LNHNV and YYDKDF (reference sequence). V lost 2 bases to trimming and J lost 0 bases; unmatched junction nucleotides: 8. This CDR3 is CATSRPGQGARMNTEAFF. In DNA, the CDR3 is TGTGCCACCAGCAGACCCGGACAGGGGGCTCGGATGAACACTGAAGCTTTCTTT.

The chain is built from TRBV6-1 and TRBJ1-2, with a tentative D call TRBD1 (5 bases). V dropped 0 bases and J dropped 7 bases, with 9 bases sitting between them. The CDR3 is 13 residues long. Germline assignment: CDR1 MNHNS and CDR2 SASEGT. CDR3 in DNA: TGTGCCAGCAGTGAAGCGGGGGGTCGTGGCTACACCTTC. Translated: CASSEAGGRGYTF.

The chain joins TRBV4-3 to TRBJ1-5, with D unresolved. Trimming removed 1 base at V and 7 bases at J, with 11 bases between. The CDR3 covers 14 residues. The germline gives CDR1 LGHNA, CDR2 YSLEER. The CDR3 region has the DNA TGCGCCAGCAGCCAAGGGGTAGATAGCCAGCCCCAGCATTTT. Translation: CASSQGVDSQPQHF.

This clone was picked up one time. The chain links TRBV5-4 to TRBJ1-6; 10 bases match TRBD1. Per the germline V gene, CDR1 is SGHNT and CDR2 is YYREEE (reference sequence). The CDR3 has 17 residues. V shed 0 bases, J shed 7 bases, and the junction held 7 bases outside the gene matches. The CDR3 spells CASSLGVPTGGNSPLHF. The CDR3 DNA is TGTGCCAGCAGCTTGGGGGTACCGACAGGGGGCAATTCACCCCTCCACTTT.

The chain has TRBV9 and TRBJ2-1, with 10 bases that match TRBD2. Germline V gives CDR1 SGDLS, CDR2 YYNGEE. J gave up 4 bases and V 9 bases, and 13 bases lay outside the gene matches. The CDR3 covers 16 residues. The CDR3, as DNA: TGTGCCACCTCTAGCGGGGGCCCCCCAGAGTACAATGAGCAGTTCTTC. It specifies CATSSGGPPEYNEQFF.

The chain employs TRBV7-3 and TRBJ1-3, with TRBD1 matching over 8 bases. V lost 5 bases, J lost 0 bases, and 6 bases stayed unmatched. This CDR3 contains 16 residues. CDR1 and CDR2 from the germline V gene are SGHTA and FQGTGA. CDR3 in amino acids: CASSPGQGFSGNTIYF. The DNA of the CDR3 is TGTGCCAGCAGCCCAGGACAGGGTTTCTCTGGAAACACCATATATTTT.

The table lists this clone with a count of one. J is TRBJ2-3 and V is TRBV6-1; no firm D call. V was trimmed by 2 bases and J by 0 bases, leaving 6 bases between them. CDR1 and CDR2 (germline): MNHNS, SASEGT. The CDR3 totals 14 residues. CDR3 DNA sequence: TGTGCCAGCAGTGAACTCTCTAGCACAGATACGCAGTATTTT. As protein: CASSELSSTDTQYF.

V usage is TRBV5-1 and J usage is TRBJ1-2; D not certain. This CDR3 has 14 residues. Per germline, CDR1 SGHRS and CDR2 YFSETQ. Trimming removed 0 bases from V and 2 bases from J, with 8 bases in between. The CDR3 region has the DNA TGCGCCAGCAGCTTGGAGCGCGTAAACTATGGCTACACCTTC. Protein sequence: CASSLERVNYGYTF.

The chain uses TRBV6-6 and TRBJ1-1; 7 bases fit TRBD1. The germline V gene has CDR1 MNHNY and CDR2 SVGAGI (reference sequence). The CDR3 is made up of 14 amino acids. J lost 6 bases, V lost 2 bases, and 6 bases had no gene match. CDR3 bases: TGTGCCAGCAGTTACGTTCAGGGGGTGGCTGAAGCTTTCTTT. Its translation is CASSYVQGVAEAFF.

This chain uses TRBV28 with TRBJ1-1; D not resolved. Trimming cost V 7 bases and J 0 bases, with 9 bases left between them. This CDR3 is 13 amino acids long. The V gene's germline CDR1 is MDHEN and CDR2 SYDVKM. CDR3 bases: TGTGCCAGCACTGTACAGATGAACACTGAAGCTTTCTTT. This codes for CASTVQMNTEAFF.

The rearrangement joins TRBV29-1 to TRBJ2-3; weak D call: TRBD1 (6 bases). Trimming pared 3 bases from V and 1 base from J, leaving 8 bases between. The CDR3 consists of 13 residues. Germline-derived CDR1 and CDR2 are SQVTM and ANQGSEA. The CDR3 loop reads CSVEDRGTDTQYF. For the CDR3, the DNA is TGCAGCGTTGAGGACAGAGGCACAGATACGCAGTATTTT.

The chain combines TRBV2 with TRBJ2-7; 7 nucleotides align to TRBD1. Germline V gives CDR1 SNHLY, CDR2 FYNNEI. V shed 5 bases and J 6 bases; nucleotides not matched to a gene: 4. The CDR3 is made up of 12 amino acids. The CDR3 region has the DNA TGTGCCAGCAGTTACCGGGACAGCGAGCAGTACTTC. The encoded protein is CASSYRDSEQYF.

This rearrangement joins TRBV18 to TRBJ1-2; TRBD1 agrees at 7 bases. V shed 3 bases, J shed 0 bases, and the junction held 7 bases outside the gene matches. The CDR3 sequence is 16 residues long. Germline V gives CDR1 KGHSH, CDR2 LQKENI. CDR3 nucleotide sequence: TGTGCCAGCTCACCCCTAGACAGGGCCCCTAACTATGGCTACACCTTC. Its protein product is CASSPLDRAPNYGYTF.

This clone was counted once. This chain joins TRBV2 and TRBJ2-7; D ambiguous. V was pared by 2 bases and J by 6 bases, with 11 bases between. The CDR3 length is 13 residues. Germline values: CDR1 SNHLY, CDR2 FYNNEI. CDR3: CASSEQKLGEQYF. CDR3 coding DNA: TGTGCCAGCAGTGAACAGAAACTGGGCGAGCAGTACTTC. Variable domain in full (rest from reference TRBV2 and TRBJ2-7): EPEVTQTPSHQVTQMGQEVILRCVPISNHLYFYWYRQILGQKVEFLVSFYNNEISEKSEIFDDQFSVERPDGSNFTLKIRSTKLEDSAMYFCASSEQKLGEQYFGPGTRLTVT.

This clone has only a few counts. This chain links TRBV4-2 with TRBJ2-6; D gene uncertain. Germline loops: CDR1 LGHNA, CDR2 YNFKEQ. The V end was cut by 6 bases, the J end by 10 bases, with 7 bases between. The CDR3 has 11 residues. The CDR3 is CASSILNVLTF. CDR3 in DNA: TGTGCCAGCAGTATCCTGAACGTCCTGACTTTC.

The chain combines TRBV19 with TRBJ1-4, with D perhaps matching TRBD1 (6 bases). This CDR3 is 15 amino acids long. Germline V gene sequence: CDR1 LNHDA, CDR2 SQIVND (reference sequence). V lost 7 bases, J lost 8 bases, and 20 bases lay in between. CDR3: CASIPRGRPGEKLFF. CDR3 in DNA: TGTGCCAGTATCCCGAGGGGGAGACCCGGAGAAAAACTGTTTTTT.

This clone was observed once. The DNA for the CDR3 is TGTGCCAGCAGACAAACCGGGGGTAACTATGGCTACACCTTC. Amino acids: CASRQTGGNYGYTF. This rearrangement joins TRBV28 to TRBJ1-2, with D tentatively TRBD1 (5 bases). In germline, CDR1 is MDHEN, CDR2 SYDVKM. Trimming took 6 bases from V and 1 from J, leaving 12 bases between them. The CDR3 runs 14 residues.

This chain joins TRBV19 and TRBJ1-1, with D possibly TRBD1 on 6 matching bases. The CDR3 spans 15 residues. V was trimmed by 5 bases and J by 6 bases, leaving 19 bases between them. Germline V gene lookup returns CDR1 LNHDA and CDR2 SQIVND (reference sequence). The CDR3 bases are TGTGCCAGTAGTCTGAGAGGAGGGGGAGTGGCTGAAGCTTTCTTT. Translation: CASSLRGGGVAEAFF.

The CDR3 coding sequence is TGTGCCACCGGGGCAGAACGCTCTGGAAACACCATATATTTT. Its translation: CATGAERSGNTIYF. The chain uses TRBV6-5 and TRBJ1-3, with D perhaps matching TRBD1 (5 bases). CDR1 MNHEY and CDR2 SVGAGI come from the germline V gene. Trimming took 10 bases from V and 0 from J, leaving 13 bases between them. This CDR3 has 14 amino acids.

V and J are TRBV29-1 and TRBJ2-5; D perhaps matches TRBD1 (6 bases). The CDR3 extends over 12 amino acids. Between the trimmed V and J ends, which lost 5 bases and 2 bases, there was a span of 9 bases. Germline CDR1 is SQVTM and CDR2 is ANQGSEA. The CDR3 DNA is TGCAGCGTTCTCGACAGGCAAGAGACCCAGTACTTC. Encoded protein: CSVLDRQETQYF.

The rearrangement uses TRBV6-1 and TRBJ1-2, with D possibly TRBD1 on 5 matching bases. Looked up from germline, CDR1 is MNHNS and CDR2 is SASEGT. Trimming removed 3 bases from V and 4 bases from J, with 30 bases in between. This CDR3 spans 20 amino acids. The CDR3 DNA is TGTGCCAGCAGTGAGGGAGGTTCCATGCTCTGGGGGACTGGAGGCTATGGCTACACCTTC. This translates into CASSEGGSMLWGTGGYGYTF.

This chain uses TRBV29-1 with TRBJ2-3; D remains unclear. V was cut by 5 bases and J by 4 bases, with 16 bases left in between. The germline V gene has CDR1 SQVTM and CDR2 ANQGSEA. This CDR3 has 14 residues. The CDR3 here is CSVPLKVSPDTQYF. The DNA of the CDR3 is TGCAGCGTTCCACTCAAGGTTTCCCCAGATACGCAGTATTTT.

This chain uses TRBV19 with TRBJ1-5, with 9 bases fitting TRBD1. Trimming took 3 bases from V and 7 from J; bases not matched to a gene: 4. Germline CDR1 and CDR2: LNHDA and SQIVND (reference sequence). CDR3 size: 14 residues. DNA for the CDR3: TGTGCCAGTAGTATGGACAGGGGAAAGCAGCCCCAGCATTTT. Amino acids: CASSMDRGKQPQHF.

CDR3 DNA: TGCGCCAGCAGCTTCTCTCGGAGGGGGACTAGCGGGCAAGAGACCCAGTACTTC. Its translation: CASSFSRRGTSGQETQYF. The chain combines TRBV5-1 with TRBJ2-5, with 12 bases identical to TRBD2. Germline V gives CDR1 SGHRS, CDR2 YFSETQ. The ends lost 2 bases at V and 2 bases at J; junction bases unmatched: 10. This CDR3 spans 18 amino acids.

This clone turned up a few times. The chain links TRBV19 to TRBJ1-3; unclear D gene. Per germline, CDR1 LNHDA and CDR2 SQIVND (reference sequence). The CDR3 runs to 13 residues. Trimming shortened V by 8 bases and J by 0 bases, and 8 bases separated the two germline ends. The CDR3 protein is CASEPGSGNTIYF. In DNA, the CDR3 is TGTGCCAGTGAGCCGGGCTCTGGAAACACCATATATTTT.

V is TRBV11-2 and J is TRBJ1-4; possibly TRBD1 for D (5 bases). Deletions cut 5 bases from V and 0 bases from J, with 13 bases between. The CDR3 totals 16 residues. Germline lookup yields CDR1 SGHAT and CDR2 FQNNGV. The chain's CDR3 is CASSAYRGTTNEKLFF. The CDR3, as DNA: TGTGCCAGCAGCGCCTACCGGGGGACAACTAATGAAAAACTGTTTTTT.

V gene TRBV5-1 combines with J gene TRBJ2-7; 10 nucleotides match TRBD1. The CDR3 covers 15 residues. Per germline, CDR1 SGHRS and CDR2 YFSETQ. The ends lost 4 bases at V and 6 bases at J; junction bases unmatched: 10. CDR3: CASSRSPGQGSEQYF. Here the CDR3 DNA reads TGCGCCAGCAGCCGATCCCCGGGACAGGGGTCCGAGCAGTACTTC.

The chain carries TRBV7-2 and TRBJ2-5, with 9 nucleotides matching TRBD1. Trimming cost V 5 bases and J 5 bases; bases outside gene matches: 9. The CDR3 is made up of 15 amino acids. Germline V lookup: CDR1 SGHTA, CDR2 FQGNSA. CDR3 in DNA: TGTGCCAGCAGCCGACAGGACAGGGGAGTGGAGACCCAGTACTTC. Protein: CASSRQDRGVETQYF. Full variable domain (outside the CDR3, taken from reference TRBV7-2 and TRBJ2-5): GAGVSQSPSNKVTEKGKDVELRCDPISGHTALYWYRQSLGQGLEFLIYFQGNSAPDKSGLPSDRFSAERTGGSVSTLTIQRTQQEDSAVYLCASSRQDRGVETQYFGPGTRLLVL.